The clone carrying this TCR beta chain was seen a few times. Antigen unknown. V lost 6 bases and J 7 bases, leaving 13 bases between the germline ends. This CDR3 is built from 13 residues. A sample-barcoded 5' primer and a J-beta primer mix were used in a second PCR of roughly 6 to 11 cycles. Using its own MiXCR run on the 5' RACE reads, TCRdb lists one record per CDR3 protein. The table lists about 970,000 distinct CDR3 sequences, roughly half of them singletons. The data are from a study of blood T cells in healthy people across ages. The study's findings and limits: In long-lived donors, naive CD4+ cell counts and diversity exceeded those of aged donors.

V is TRBV12-3 or TRBV12-4 and J is TRBJ2-4; D is tentatively TRBD1 or TRBD2 (5 bases each). This sequence was found in an older woman in good health. Sequenced input: blood. The CDR3 sequence is CASRLGEGNIQYF. Written as DNA, the CDR3 is TGTGCCAGCAGACTCGGAGAGGGGAACATTCAGTACTTC.